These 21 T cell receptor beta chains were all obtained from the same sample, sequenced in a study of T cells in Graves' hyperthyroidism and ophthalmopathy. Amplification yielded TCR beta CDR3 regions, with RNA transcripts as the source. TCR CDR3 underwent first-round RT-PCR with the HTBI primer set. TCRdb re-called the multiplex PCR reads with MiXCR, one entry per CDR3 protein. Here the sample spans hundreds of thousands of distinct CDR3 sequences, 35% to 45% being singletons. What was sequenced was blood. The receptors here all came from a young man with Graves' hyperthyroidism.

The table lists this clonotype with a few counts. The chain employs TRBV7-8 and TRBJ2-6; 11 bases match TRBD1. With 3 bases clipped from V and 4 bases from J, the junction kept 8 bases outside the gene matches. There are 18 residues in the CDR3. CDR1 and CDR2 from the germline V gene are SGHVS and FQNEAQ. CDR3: CASSFSGTGGLGANVLTF. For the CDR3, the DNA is TGTGCCAGCAGCTTTTCCGGGACAGGGGGTCTAGGGGCCAACGTCCTGACTTTC.

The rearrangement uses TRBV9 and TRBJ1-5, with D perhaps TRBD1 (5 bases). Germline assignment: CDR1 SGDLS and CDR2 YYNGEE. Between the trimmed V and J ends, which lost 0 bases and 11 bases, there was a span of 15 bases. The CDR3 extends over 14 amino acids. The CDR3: CASSVDGGEETQHF. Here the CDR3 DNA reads TGTGCCAGCAGCGTAGATGGAGGGGAAGAGACCCAGCATTTT.

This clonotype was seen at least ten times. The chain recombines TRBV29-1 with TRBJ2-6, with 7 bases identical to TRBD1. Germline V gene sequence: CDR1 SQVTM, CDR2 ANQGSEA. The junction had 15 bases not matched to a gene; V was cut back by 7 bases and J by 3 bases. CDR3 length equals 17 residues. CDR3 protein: CSAAGTEVRGGANVLTF. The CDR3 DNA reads TGCAGCGCCGCAGGGACAGAGGTTAGGGGTGGGGCCAACGTCCTGACTTTC.

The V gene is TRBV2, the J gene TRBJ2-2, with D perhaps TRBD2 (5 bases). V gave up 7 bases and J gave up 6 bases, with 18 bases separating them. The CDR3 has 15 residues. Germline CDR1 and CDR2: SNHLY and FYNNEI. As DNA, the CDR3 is TGTGCCAGCAAGTTGTGGGGAGAGGGTGCCGGGGAGCTGTTTTTT. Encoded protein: CASKLWGEGAGELFF.

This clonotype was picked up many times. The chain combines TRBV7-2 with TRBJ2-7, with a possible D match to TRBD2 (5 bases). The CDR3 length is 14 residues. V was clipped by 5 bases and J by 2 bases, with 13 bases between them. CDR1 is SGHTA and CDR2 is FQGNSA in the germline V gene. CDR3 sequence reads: CASSPAGPTYEQYF. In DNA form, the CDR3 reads TGTGCCAGCAGCCCCGCGGGCCCCACCTACGAGCAGTACTTC.

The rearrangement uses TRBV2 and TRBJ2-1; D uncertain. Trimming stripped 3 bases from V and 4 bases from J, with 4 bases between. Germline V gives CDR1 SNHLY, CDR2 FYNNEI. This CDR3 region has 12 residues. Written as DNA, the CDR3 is TGTGCCAGCAGTGATGGGTACAATGAGCAGTTCTTC. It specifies CASSDGYNEQFF.

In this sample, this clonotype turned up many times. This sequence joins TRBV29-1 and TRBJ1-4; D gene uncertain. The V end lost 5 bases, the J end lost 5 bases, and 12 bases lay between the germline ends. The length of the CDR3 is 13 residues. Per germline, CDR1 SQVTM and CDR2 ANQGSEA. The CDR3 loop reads CSVPGVSNEKLFF. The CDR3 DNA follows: TGCAGCGTTCCCGGGGTCTCAAATGAAAAACTGTTTTTT.

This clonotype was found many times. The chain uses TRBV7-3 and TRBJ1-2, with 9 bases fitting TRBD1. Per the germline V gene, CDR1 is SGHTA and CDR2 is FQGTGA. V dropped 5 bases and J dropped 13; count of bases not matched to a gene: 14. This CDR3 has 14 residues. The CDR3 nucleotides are TGTGCCAGCAGCCTGACGGGACAGGGCTCTAGGCCCACCTTC. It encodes CASSLTGQGSRPTF.

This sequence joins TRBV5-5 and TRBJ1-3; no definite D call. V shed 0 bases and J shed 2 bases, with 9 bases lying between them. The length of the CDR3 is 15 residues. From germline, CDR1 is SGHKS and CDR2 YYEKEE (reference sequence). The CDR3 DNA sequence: TGTGCCAGCAGCTTGGACCCGCTCCCTGGAAACACCATATATTTT. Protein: CASSLDPLPGNTIYF. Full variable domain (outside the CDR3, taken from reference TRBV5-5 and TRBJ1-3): DAGVTQSPTHLIKTRGQQVTLRCSPISGHKSVSWYQQVLGQGPQFIFQYYEKEERGRGNFPDRFSARQFPNYSSELNVNALLLGDSALYLCASSLDPLPGNTIYFGEGSWLTVV.

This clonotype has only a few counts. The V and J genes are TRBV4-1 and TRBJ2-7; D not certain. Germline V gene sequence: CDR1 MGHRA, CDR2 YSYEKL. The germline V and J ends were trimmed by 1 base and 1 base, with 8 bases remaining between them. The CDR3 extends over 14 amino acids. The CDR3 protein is CASSQVESSYEQYF. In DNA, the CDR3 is TGCGCCAGCAGCCAAGTTGAGTCTTCCTACGAGCAGTACTTC.

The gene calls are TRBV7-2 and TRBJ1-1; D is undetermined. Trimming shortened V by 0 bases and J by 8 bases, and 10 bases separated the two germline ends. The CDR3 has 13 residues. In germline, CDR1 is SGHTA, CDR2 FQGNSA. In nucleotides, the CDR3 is TGTGCCAGCAGCTTAGCCACAGCTGCCGAAGCTTTCTTT. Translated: CASSLATAAEAFF. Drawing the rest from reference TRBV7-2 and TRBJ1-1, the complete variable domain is GAGVSQSPSNKVTEKGKDVELRCDPISGHTALYWYRQSLGQGLEFLIYFQGNSAPDKSGLPSDRFSAERTGGSVSTLTIQRTQQEDSAVYLCASSLATAAEAFFGQGTRLTVV.

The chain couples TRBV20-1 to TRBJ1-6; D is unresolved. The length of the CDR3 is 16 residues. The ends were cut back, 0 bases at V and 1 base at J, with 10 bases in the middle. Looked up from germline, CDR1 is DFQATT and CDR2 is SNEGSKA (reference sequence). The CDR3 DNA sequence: TGCAGTGCTAGAGACGGATTGGGGTCCTATAATTCACCCCTCCACTTT. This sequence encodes CSARDGLGSYNSPLHF.

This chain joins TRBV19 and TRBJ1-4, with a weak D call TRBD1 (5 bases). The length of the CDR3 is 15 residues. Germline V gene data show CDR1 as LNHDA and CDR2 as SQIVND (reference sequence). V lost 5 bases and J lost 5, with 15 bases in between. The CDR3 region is CASSAGYGGNEKLFF. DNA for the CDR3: TGTGCCAGTAGTGCTGGATACGGGGGGAATGAAAAACTGTTTTTT.

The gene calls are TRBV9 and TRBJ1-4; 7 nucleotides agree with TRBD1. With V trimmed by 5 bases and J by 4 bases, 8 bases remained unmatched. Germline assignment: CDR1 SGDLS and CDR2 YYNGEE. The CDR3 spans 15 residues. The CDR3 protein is CASSPSGTDNEKLFF. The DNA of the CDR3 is TGTGCCAGCAGTCCCTCCGGGACAGATAATGAAAAACTGTTTTTT.

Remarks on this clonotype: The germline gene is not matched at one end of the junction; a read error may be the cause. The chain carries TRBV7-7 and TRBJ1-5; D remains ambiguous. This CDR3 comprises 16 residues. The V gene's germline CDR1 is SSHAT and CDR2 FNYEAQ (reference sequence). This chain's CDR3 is CASSLANSYSDQPQHF. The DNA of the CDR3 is TGTGCTAGCAGCTTAGCGAACAGTTATAGCGATCAGCCCCAGCATTTT.

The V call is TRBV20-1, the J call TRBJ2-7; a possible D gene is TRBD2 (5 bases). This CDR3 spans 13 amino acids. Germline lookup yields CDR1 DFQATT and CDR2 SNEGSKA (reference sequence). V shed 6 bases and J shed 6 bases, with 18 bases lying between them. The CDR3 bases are TGCAGTGCCAGCGGATCAGCGGCCGTCGAGCAGTACTTC. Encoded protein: CSASGSAAVEQYF.

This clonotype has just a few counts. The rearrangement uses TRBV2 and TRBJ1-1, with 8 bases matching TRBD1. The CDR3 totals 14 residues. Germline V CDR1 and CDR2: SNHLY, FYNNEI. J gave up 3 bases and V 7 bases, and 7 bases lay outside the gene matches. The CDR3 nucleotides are TGTGCCAGCAAAGACAGGGGATCAGACACTGAAGCTTTCTTT. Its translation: CASKDRGSDTEAFF.

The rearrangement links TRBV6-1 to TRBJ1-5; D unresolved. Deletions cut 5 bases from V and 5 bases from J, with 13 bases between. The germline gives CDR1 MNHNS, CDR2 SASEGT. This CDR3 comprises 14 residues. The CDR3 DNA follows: TGTGCCAGCAGTTACGGAGACACTTATCAGCCCCAGCATTTT. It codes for CASSYGDTYQPQHF.

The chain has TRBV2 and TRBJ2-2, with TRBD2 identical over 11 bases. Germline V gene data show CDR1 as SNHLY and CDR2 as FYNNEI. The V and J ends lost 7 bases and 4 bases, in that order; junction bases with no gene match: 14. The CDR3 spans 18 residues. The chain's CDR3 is CASTLGASGGLGTGELFF. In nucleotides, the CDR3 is TGTGCCAGCACTCTAGGGGCTAGCGGGGGGCTGGGCACCGGGGAGCTGTTTTTT. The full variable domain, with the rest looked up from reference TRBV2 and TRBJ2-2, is EPEVTQTPSHQVTQMGQEVILRCVPISNHLYFYWYRQILGQKVEFLVSFYNNEISEKSEIFDDQFSVERPDGSNFTLKIRSTKLEDSAMYFCASTLGASGGLGTGELFFGEGSRLTVL.

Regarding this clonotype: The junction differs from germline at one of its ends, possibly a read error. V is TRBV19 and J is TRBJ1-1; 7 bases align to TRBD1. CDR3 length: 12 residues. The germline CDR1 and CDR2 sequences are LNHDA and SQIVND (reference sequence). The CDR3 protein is CAISIYRGEAFF. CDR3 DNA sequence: TGTGCCATTAGTATTTACAGGGGTGAAGCTTTCTTT. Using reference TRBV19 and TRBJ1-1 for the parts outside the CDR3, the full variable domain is DGGITQSPKYLFRKEGQNVTLSCEQNLNHDAMYWYRQDPGQGLRLIYYSQIVNDFQKGDIAEGYSVSREKKESFPLTVTSAQKNPTAFYLCAISIYRGEAFFGQGTRLTVV.

The CDR3 DNA follows: TGTGCCAGCAGCACCCTGGGACTAGTGAGGGAGGCCGGGGAGCTGTTTTTT. Protein product: CASSTLGLVREAGELFF. The chain employs TRBV7-2 and TRBJ2-2, with TRBD2 identical over 8 bases. Germline values: CDR1 SGHTA, CDR2 FQGNSA. The CDR3 is made up of 17 amino acids. V lost 5 bases, J lost 6 bases, and 14 bases stayed unmatched.